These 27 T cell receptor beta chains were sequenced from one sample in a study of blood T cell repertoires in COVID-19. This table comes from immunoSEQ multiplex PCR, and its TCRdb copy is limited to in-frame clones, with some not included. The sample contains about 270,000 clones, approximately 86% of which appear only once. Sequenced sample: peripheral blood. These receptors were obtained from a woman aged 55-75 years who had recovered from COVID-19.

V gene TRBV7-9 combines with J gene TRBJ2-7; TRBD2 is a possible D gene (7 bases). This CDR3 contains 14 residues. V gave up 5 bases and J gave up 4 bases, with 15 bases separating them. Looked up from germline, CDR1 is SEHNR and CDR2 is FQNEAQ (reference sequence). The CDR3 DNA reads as TGTGCCAGCAGCCCCCCCGGGGGGCAGTACGAGCAGTACTTC. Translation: CASSPPGGQYEQYF.

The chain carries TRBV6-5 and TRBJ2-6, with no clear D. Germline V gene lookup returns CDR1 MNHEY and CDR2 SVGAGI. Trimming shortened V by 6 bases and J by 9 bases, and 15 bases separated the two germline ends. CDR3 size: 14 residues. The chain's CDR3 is CASRYQPSGNVLTF. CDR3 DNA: TGTGCCAGCAGGTACCAGCCGTCGGGCAACGTCCTGACTTTC.

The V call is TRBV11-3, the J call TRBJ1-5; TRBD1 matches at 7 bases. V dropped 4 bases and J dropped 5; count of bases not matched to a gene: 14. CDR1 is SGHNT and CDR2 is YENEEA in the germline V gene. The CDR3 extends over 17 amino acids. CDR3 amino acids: CASSSPPRDSLYQPQHF. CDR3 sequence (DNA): TGTGCCAGCAGCTCTCCCCCCCGGGACAGCTTATATCAGCCCCAGCATTTT.

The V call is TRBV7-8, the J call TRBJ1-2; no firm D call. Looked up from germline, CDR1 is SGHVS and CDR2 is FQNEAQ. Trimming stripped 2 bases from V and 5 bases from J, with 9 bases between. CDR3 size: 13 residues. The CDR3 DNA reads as TGTGCCAGCAGCTTACGGCCGACTTATGGCTACACCTTC. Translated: CASSLRPTYGYTF.

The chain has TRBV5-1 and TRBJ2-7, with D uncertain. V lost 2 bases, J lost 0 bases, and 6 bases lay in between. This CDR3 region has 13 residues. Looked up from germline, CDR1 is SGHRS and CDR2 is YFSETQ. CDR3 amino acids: CASSFQVSYEQYF. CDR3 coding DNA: TGCGCCAGCAGCTTCCAGGTCTCCTACGAGCAGTACTTC.

This CDR3 is CASSQRGGGETQYF. CDR3 bases: TGTGCCAGCAGCCAGCGGGGGGGCGGGGAGACCCAGTACTTC. This chain links TRBV3-1 (or the pseudogene TRBV3-2) with TRBJ2-5; 9 bases are shared with TRBD2. Germline CDR1 LGHDT, CDR2 YNNKEL (reference sequence). The J segment lost 5 bases and the V segment lost 3 bases, leaving 4 bases of the junction unmatched. The CDR3 covers 14 residues.

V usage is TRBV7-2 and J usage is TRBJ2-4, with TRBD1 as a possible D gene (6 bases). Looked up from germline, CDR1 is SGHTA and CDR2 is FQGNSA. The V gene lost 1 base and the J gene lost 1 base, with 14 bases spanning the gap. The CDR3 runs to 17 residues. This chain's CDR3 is CASSLVPGTRAKNIQYF. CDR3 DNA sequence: TGTGCCAGCAGCTTAGTCCCCGGGACAAGGGCCAAAAACATTCAGTACTTC.

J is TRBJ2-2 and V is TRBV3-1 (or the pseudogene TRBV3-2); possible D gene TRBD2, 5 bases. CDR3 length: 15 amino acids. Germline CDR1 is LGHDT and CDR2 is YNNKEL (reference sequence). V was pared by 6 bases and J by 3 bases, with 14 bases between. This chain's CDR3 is CASSFTSRDTGELFF. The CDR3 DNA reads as TGTGCCAGCAGTTTTACTAGTCGTGACACCGGGGAGCTGTTTTTT.

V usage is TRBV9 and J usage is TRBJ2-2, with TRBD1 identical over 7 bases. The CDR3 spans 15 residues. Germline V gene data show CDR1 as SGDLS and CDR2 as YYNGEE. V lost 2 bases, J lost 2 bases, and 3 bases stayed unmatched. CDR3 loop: CASSVGTDNTGELFF. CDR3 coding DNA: TGTGCCAGCAGCGTCGGGACAGACAACACCGGGGAGCTGTTTTTT.

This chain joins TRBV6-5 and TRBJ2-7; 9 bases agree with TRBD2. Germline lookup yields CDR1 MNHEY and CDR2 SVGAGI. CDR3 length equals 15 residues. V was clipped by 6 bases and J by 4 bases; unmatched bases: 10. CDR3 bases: TGTGCCAGCAGGGATAGCGGGGGAGACCTATACGAGCAGTACTTC. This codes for CASRDSGGDLYEQYF.

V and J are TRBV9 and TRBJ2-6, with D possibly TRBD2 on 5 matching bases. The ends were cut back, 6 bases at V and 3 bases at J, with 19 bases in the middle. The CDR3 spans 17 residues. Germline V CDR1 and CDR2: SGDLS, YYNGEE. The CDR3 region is CASIPGPLASGANVLTF. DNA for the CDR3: TGTGCCAGCATCCCCGGCCCCTTAGCGAGTGGGGCCAACGTCCTGACTTTC.

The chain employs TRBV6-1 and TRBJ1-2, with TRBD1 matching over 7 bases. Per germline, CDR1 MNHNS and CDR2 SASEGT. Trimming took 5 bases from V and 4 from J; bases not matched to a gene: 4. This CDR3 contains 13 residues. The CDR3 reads CASSSGQPYGYTF. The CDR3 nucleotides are TGTGCCAGCAGTTCGGGACAGCCCTATGGCTACACCTTC.

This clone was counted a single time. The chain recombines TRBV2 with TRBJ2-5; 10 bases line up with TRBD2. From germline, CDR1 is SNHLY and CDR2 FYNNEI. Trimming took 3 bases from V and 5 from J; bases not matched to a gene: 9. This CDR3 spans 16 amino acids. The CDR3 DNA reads TGTGCCAGCAGTGATAAGCGGGGGGGTTCAACTGAGACCCAGTACTTC. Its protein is CASSDKRGGSTETQYF.

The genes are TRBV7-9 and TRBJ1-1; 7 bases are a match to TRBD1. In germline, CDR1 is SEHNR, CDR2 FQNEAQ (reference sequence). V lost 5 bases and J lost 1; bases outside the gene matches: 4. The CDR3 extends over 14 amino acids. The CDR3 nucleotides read TGTGCCAGCAGCGCCGCAGGGGGGAACACTGAAGCTTTCTTT. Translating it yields CASSAAGGNTEAFF. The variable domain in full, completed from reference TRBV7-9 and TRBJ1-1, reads DTGVSQNPRHKITKRGQNVTFRCDPISEHNRLYWYRQTLGQGPEFLTYFQNEAQLEKSRLLSDRFSAERPKGSFSTLEIQRTEQGDSAMYLCASSAAGGNTEAFFGQGTRLTVV.

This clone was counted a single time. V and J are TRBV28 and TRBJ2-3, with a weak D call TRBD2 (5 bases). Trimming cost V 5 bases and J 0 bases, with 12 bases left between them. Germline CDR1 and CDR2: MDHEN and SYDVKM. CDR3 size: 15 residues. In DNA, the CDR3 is TGTGCCAGCAGTATCAGGACGGGAAGCACAGATACGCAGTATTTT. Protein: CASSIRTGSTDTQYF.

CDR3 loop: CASSRGGGGQKLFF. CDR3 in DNA: TGTGCCAGCAGCCGAGGTGGTGGGGGCCAAAAACTGTTTTTT. The genes are TRBV14 and TRBJ1-4, with D possibly TRBD1 on 6 matching bases. The V and J ends lost 4 bases and 9 bases respectively, with 15 bases between them. The CDR3 spans 14 residues. CDR1 is SGHDN, CDR2 FVKESK, per germline.

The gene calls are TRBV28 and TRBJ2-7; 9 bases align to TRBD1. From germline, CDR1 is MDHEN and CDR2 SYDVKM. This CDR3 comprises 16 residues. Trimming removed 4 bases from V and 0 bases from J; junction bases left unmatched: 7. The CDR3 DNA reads TGTGCCAGCAGTTCAACGGGACAGGGAAGCTCCTACGAGCAGTACTTC. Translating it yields CASSSTGQGSSYEQYF.

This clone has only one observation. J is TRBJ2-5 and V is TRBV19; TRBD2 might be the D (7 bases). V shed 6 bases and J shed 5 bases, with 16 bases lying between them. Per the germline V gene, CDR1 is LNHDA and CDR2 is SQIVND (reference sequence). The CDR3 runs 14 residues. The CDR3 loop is CASSRRGGAETQYF. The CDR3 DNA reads TGTGCCAGTAGCCGAAGGGGGGGCGCCGAGACCCAGTACTTC.

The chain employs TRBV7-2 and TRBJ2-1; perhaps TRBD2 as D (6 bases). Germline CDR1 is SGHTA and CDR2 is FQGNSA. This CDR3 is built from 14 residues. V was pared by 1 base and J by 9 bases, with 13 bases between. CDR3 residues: CASSLVSSAGEQFF. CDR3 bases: TGTGCCAGCAGCTTAGTCTCTTCAGCGGGTGAGCAGTTCTTC.

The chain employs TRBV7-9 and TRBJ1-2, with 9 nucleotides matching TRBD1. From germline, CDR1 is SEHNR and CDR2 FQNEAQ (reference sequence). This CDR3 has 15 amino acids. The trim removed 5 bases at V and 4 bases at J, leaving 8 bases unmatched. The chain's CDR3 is CASSVTGGSGYGYTF. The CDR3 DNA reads TGTGCCAGCAGCGTAACAGGGGGCAGTGGCTATGGCTACACCTTC.

The DNA of the CDR3 is TGTGCCAGCAGTCAAGGGGTATCTGGGGCCAACGTCCTGACTTTC. Protein: CASSQGVSGANVLTF. The rearrangement links TRBV28 to TRBJ2-6, with D maybe TRBD1 (5 bases). CDR3 length equals 15 residues. The germline V gene encodes CDR1 MDHEN and CDR2 SYDVKM. V gave up 5 bases and J gave up 1 base, with 9 bases separating them.

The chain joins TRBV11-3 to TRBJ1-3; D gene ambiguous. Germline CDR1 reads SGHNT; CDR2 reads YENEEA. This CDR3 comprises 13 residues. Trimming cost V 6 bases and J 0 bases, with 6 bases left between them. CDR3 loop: CASSRNSGNTIYF. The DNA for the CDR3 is TGTGCCAGCAGTCGTAACTCTGGAAACACCATATATTTT.

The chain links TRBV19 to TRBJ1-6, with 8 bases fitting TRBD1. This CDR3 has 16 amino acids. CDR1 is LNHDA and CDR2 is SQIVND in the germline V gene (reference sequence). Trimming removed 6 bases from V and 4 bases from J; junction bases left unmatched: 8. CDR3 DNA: TGTGCCAGTAGAGAGATGGACAGGGCTTATAATTCACCCCTCCACTTT. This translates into CASREMDRAYNSPLHF.

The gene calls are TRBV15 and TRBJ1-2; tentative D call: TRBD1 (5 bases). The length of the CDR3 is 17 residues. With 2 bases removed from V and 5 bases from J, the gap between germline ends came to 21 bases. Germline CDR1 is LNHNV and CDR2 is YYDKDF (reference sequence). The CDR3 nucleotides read TGTGCCACCAGCAGACGACGGAGGGACTCCGGAACGTATGGCTACACCTTC. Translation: CATSRRRRDSGTYGYTF.

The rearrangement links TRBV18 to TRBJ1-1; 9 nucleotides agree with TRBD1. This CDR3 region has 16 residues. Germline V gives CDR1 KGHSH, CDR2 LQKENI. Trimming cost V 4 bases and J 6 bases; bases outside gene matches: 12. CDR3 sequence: CASSQGQGPFNSEAFF. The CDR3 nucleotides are TGTGCCAGCTCACAGGGACAGGGCCCGTTTAATTCTGAAGCTTTCTTT.

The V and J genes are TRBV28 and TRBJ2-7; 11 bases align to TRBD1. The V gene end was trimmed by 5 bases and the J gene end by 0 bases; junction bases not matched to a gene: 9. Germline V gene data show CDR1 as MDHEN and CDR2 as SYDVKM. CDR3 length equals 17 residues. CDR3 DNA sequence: TGTGCCAGCAGTGCGACGGGACAGGGGGTTCACTCCTACGAGCAGTACTTC. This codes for CASSATGQGVHSYEQYF.

The CDR3 DNA reads TGTGCCAGCAGCCCCGAACGGGGGTTATGGGGCTATGGCTACACCTTC. As protein: CASSPERGLWGYGYTF. The V and J genes are TRBV5-6 and TRBJ1-2, with D tentatively TRBD1 (5 bases). Germline values: CDR1 SGHDT, CDR2 YYEEEE. Trimming shortened V by 4 bases and J by 4 bases, and 20 bases separated the two germline ends. The CDR3 is made up of 16 amino acids.